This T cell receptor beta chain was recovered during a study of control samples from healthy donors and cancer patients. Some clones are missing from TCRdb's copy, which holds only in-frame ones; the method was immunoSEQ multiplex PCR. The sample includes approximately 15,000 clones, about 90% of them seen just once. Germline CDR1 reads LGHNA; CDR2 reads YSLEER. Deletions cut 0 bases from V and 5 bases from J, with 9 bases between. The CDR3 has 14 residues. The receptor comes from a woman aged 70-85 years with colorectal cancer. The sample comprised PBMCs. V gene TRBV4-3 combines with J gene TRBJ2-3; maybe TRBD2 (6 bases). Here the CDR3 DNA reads TGCGCCAGCAGCCAAGAGAGCGGGTTAGATACGCAGTATTTT. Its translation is CASSQESGLDTQYF.